The clone carrying this T cell receptor beta chain was observed a handful of times. The sequenced template was RNA, covering the TCR beta CDR3 region. Second-round multiplex PCR came after first-round RT-PCR with HTBI primers. TCRdb called the multiplex PCR reads again in MiXCR, with one record for every CDR3 protein. The sample carries over a million distinct CDR3 sequences, about two fifths recorded once. The sample originates from a study of Graves' ophthalmopathy and Graves' hyperthyroidism. Germline CDR1 is LGHNA and CDR2 is YSLEER. This CDR3 has 13 amino acids. Trimming removed 2 bases at V and 7 bases at J, with 12 bases between. Excluded were patients with other autoimmune diseases, uncontrolled infections, pregnancy or lactation.

Sequencing input: peripheral blood or thyroid tissue (not recorded which). V and J are TRBV4-3 and TRBJ2-7; either TRBD1 or TRBD2 may supply D (5 bases each). This receptor was identified in an adult man with Graves' hyperthyroidism. CDR3: CASSQSWGNEQYF. CDR3 sequence (DNA): TGCGCCAGCAGCCAAAGTTGGGGGAATGAGCAGTACTTC.